This T cell receptor beta chain appears in the sequencing data of a study of shared T cell receptors in the human thymus. V gave up 0 bases and J gave up 0 bases, with 21 bases separating them. The CDR3 contains 20 residues. Germline V gives CDR1 SGHTA, CDR2 FQGNSA. The table came from immunoSEQ multiplex PCR; TCRdb's copy has only in-frame clones and leaves some out. The data contain hundreds of thousands of clones, around 87% of them singletons. This sample was shared with a second study, whose subject was human thymus T cells. In that study: In thymic and blood repertoires alike, V and J usage looked biased.

The material sequenced was thymocytes. The sequence was collected from a boy under two years old with a congenital heart defect. The chain carries TRBV7-2 and TRBJ1-3; weak D call: TRBD1 (6 bases). The DNA for the CDR3 is TGTGCCAGCAGCTTAGCCACGGACAGCCAGACAAAACCCTCTGGAAACACCATATATTTT. Amino acids: CASSLATDSQTKPSGNTIYF.